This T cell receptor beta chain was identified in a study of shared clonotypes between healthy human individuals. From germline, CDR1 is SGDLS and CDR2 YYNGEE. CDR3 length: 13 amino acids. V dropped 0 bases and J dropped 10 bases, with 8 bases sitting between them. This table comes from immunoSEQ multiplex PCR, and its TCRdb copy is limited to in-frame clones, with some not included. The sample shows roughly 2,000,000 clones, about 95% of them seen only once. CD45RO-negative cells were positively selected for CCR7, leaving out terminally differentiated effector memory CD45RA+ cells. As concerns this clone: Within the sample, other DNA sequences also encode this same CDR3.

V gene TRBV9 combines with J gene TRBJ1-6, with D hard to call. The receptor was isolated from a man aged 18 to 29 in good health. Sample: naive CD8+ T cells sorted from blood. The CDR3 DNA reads TGTGCCAGCAGCGTAGATGATGGATCACCCCTCCACTTT. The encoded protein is CASSVDDGSPLHF.